These 13 T cell receptor beta chains share one sample of origin, sequenced in a study of OX40 agonist ivuxolimab in advanced cancers. TCRdb's table, derived via immunoSEQ multiplex PCR, lists solely in-frame clones and lacks some. This sample yields tens of thousands of clones, of which 80% to 90% are seen a single time; 1.5% to 2% belongs to the top ten. The sequencing used CD4+ or CD8+ T cells sorted from blood, collected in a trial of the OX40 agonist ivuxolimab. The receptor set was obtained from an adult with an advanced solid tumor such as melanoma, head and neck, liver or kidney cancer.

J is TRBJ2-7 and V is TRBV19; weak D call: TRBD1 (5 bases). CDR1 is LNHDA and CDR2 is SQIVND in the germline V gene (reference sequence). There are 12 residues in the CDR3. V was trimmed by 8 bases and J by 4 bases, leaving 12 bases between them. CDR3: CASSGREYEQYF. The CDR3 region has the DNA TGTGCCAGTTCGGGCAGGGAATACGAGCAGTACTTC. Complete variable domain (other parts from reference TRBV19 and TRBJ2-7): DGGITQSPKYLFRKEGQNVTLSCEQNLNHDAMYWYRQDPGQGLRLIYYSQIVNDFQKGDIAEGYSVSREKKESFPLTVTSAQKNPTAFYLCASSGREYEQYFGPGTRLTVT.

This clone has only one observation. The chain is built from TRBV5-6 and TRBJ1-6; D possibly corresponds to TRBD1 (6 bases). Trimming stripped 3 bases from V and 8 bases from J, with 12 bases between. CDR1 SGHDT and CDR2 YYEEEE come from the germline V gene. CDR3 length: 14 amino acids. CDR3 DNA: TGTGCCAGCAGCTCCTGGGGGGCGGATTCACCCCTCCACTTT. Translation gives CASSSWGADSPLHF.

V is TRBV6-1 and J is TRBJ1-5; D ambiguous. The CDR3 runs 15 residues. CDR1 MNHNS and CDR2 SASEGT come from the germline V gene. Trimming stripped 1 base from V and 4 bases from J, with 11 bases between. The CDR3 here is CASSEVAPTNQPQHF. CDR3 nucleotide sequence: TGTGCCAGCAGTGAAGTTGCCCCGACGAATCAGCCCCAGCATTTT.

This clone has just a few counts. The chain is built from TRBV5-5 and TRBJ2-3; 8 positions match TRBD2. The CDR3 extends over 17 amino acids. The germline CDR1 and CDR2 sequences are SGHKS and YYEKEE (reference sequence). V gave up 5 bases and J gave up 1 base; unmatched junction bases: 12. The CDR3 DNA is TGTGCCAGCAGAACCGTAGCGCGGGGGGAACGCACAGATACGCAGTATTTT. Translating gives CASRTVARGERTDTQYF.

The J gene is TRBJ2-3, the V gene TRBV19; D perhaps matches TRBD2 (6 bases). CDR1 LNHDA and CDR2 SQIVND come from the germline V gene (reference sequence). The CDR3 is made up of 15 amino acids. The ends were cut back, 3 bases at V and 4 bases at J, with 14 bases in the middle. DNA for the CDR3: TGTGCCAGTAGTATTGGCCACGGGGGTGCAGATACGCAGTATTTT. Protein product: CASSIGHGGADTQYF.

This clone occurred once. The chain couples TRBV27 to TRBJ2-2, with D unclear. Trimming cost V 2 bases and J 0 bases, with 7 bases left between them. Germline CDR1 is MNHEY and CDR2 is SMNVEV (reference sequence). There are 15 residues in the CDR3. The CDR3 nucleotides are TGTGCCAGCAGTTTAAGGGCCCCGAACACCGGGGAGCTGTTTTTT. Translated: CASSLRAPNTGELFF.

V is TRBV29-1 and J is TRBJ1-2; D might be TRBD1 (6 bases). Looked up from germline, CDR1 is SQVTM and CDR2 is ANQGSEA. Trimming cost V 4 bases and J 4 bases, with 16 bases left between them. The CDR3 has 14 amino acids. DNA for the CDR3: TGCAGCGTTGTCGACAGGCCCCCGTCCTATGGCTACACCTTC. Its translation is CSVVDRPPSYGYTF.

V and J are TRBV7-6 and TRBJ1-5, with a possible D match to TRBD1 (6 bases). Germline V gene data show CDR1 as SGHVS and CDR2 as FNYEAQ. V was trimmed by 3 bases and J by 5 bases, leaving 23 bases between them. The CDR3 is 18 amino acids. This CDR3 reads CASSLGAQGEGQDQPQHF. CDR3 coding DNA: TGTGCCAGCAGCTTGGGGGCCCAGGGAGAGGGTCAGGATCAGCCCCAGCATTTT.

The chain recombines TRBV30 with TRBJ1-5; a weak D match, TRBD1 (6 bases). Between the trimmed V and J ends, which lost 3 bases and 0 bases, there was a span of 15 bases. CDR3 length: 16 residues. Looked up from germline, CDR1 is GTSNPN and CDR2 is SVGIG (reference sequence). The CDR3 sequence: CAWRVSGVFSNQPQHF. The CDR3 nucleotides are TGTGCCTGGAGGGTTTCAGGGGTTTTTAGCAATCAGCCCCAGCATTTT.

The chain joins TRBV5-1 to TRBJ1-2; TRBD1 might be the D (6 bases). V lost 5 bases and J 7 bases, leaving 24 bases between the germline ends. Germline CDR1 is SGHRS and CDR2 is YFSETQ. The CDR3 has 16 amino acids. The CDR3 is CASSPLTHGGGGGYTF. The CDR3, as DNA: TGCGCCAGCAGTCCCCTCACGCACGGGGGCGGGGGTGGCTACACCTTC.

The CDR3 loop reads CASSLSQLGQGAIRNTIYF. CDR3 sequence (DNA): TGCGCCAGCAGCTTGTCTCAGCTCGGACAGGGGGCGATAAGAAACACCATATATTTT. The V call is TRBV5-1, the J call TRBJ1-3; 11 bases align to TRBD1. CDR3 length: 19 amino acids. Unmatched junction bases numbered 14, after V lost 1 base and J lost 5 bases. From germline, CDR1 is SGHRS and CDR2 YFSETQ.

This chain joins TRBV5-1 and TRBJ2-1, with 8 bases lining up with TRBD2. Germline CDR1 reads SGHRS; CDR2 reads YFSETQ. CDR3 size: 15 residues. After removal of 0 bases from V and 7 bases from J, the junction contained 6 bases not matched to a gene. The CDR3 loop reads CASSLEALAENEQFF. DNA for the CDR3: TGCGCCAGCAGCTTGGAGGCACTAGCGGAAAATGAGCAGTTCTTC. Looking up the rest from reference TRBV5-1 and TRBJ2-1 gives the full variable domain: KAGVTQTPRYLIKTRGQQVTLSCSPISGHRSVSWYQQTPGQGLQFLFEYFSETQRNKGNFPGRFSGRQFSNSRSEMNVSTLELGDSALYLCASSLEALAENEQFFGPGTRLTVL.

The rearrangement joins TRBV4-2 to TRBJ2-1, with 7 nucleotides matching TRBD2. This CDR3 has 17 residues. The ends lost 0 bases at V and 0 bases at J; junction bases unmatched: 5. CDR1 is LGHNA and CDR2 is YNFKEQ in the germline V gene. The DNA for the CDR3 is TGTGCCAGCAGCCAAGATTTAGGCGGGAGCTCCTACAATGAGCAGTTCTTC. Translating it yields CASSQDLGGSSYNEQFF.